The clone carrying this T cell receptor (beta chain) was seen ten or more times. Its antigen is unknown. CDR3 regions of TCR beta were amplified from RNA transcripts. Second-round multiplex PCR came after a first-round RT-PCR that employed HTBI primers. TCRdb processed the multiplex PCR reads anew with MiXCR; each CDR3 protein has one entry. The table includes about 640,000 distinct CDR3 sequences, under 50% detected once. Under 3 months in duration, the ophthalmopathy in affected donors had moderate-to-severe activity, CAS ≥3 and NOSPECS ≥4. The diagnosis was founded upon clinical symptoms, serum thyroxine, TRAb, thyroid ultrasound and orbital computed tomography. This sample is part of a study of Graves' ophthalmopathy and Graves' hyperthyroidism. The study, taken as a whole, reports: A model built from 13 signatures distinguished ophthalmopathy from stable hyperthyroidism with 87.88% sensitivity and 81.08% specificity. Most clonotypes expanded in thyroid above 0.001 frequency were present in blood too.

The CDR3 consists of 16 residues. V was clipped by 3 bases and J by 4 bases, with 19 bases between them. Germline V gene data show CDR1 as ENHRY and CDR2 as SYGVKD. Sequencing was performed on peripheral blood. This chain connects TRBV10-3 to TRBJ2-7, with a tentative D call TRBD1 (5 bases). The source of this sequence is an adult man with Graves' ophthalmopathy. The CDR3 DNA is TGTGCCATCAGTGATTCGACCAGGGCCTTGGGATACGAGCAGTACTTC. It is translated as CAISDSTRALGYEQYF.